Listed here are 2 T cell receptor beta chains from one sample, sequenced in a study of cytomegalovirus exposure and HLA in healthy donors. This PCR relied on a set of 60 Vbeta primers and 13 Jbeta primers. Profiled with immunoSEQ multiplex PCR; TCRdb holds only in-frame clones, not every one. The sample has 100,000 or so clones; approximately 78% are singletons. The sample taken for sequencing was PBMCs. The receptors originated from a woman aged 40 to 50 in good health and CMV-seropositive.

The chain carries TRBV11-3 and TRBJ2-6; no firm D call. Germline V CDR1 and CDR2: SGHNT, YENEEA. CDR3 size: 15 residues. Trimming took off 5 bases at V and 0 bases at J, with 8 bases between the two ends. This CDR3 reads CASSLTVSGANVLTF. The CDR3 nucleotides are TGTGCCAGCAGCCTCACAGTCTCTGGGGCCAACGTCCTGACTTTC.

The rearrangement uses TRBV5-1 and TRBJ1-1; tentatively, D is TRBD1 (6 bases). The V gene lost 3 bases and the J gene lost 4 bases, with 13 bases spanning the gap. Germline V gene sequence: CDR1 SGHRS, CDR2 YFSETQ. The CDR3 is made up of 14 amino acids. CDR3 nucleotides: TGCGCCAGCAGCTCGGCACAGGGTCTCACTGAAGCTTTCTTT. The encoded protein is CASSSAQGLTEAFF.